This T cell receptor beta chain was retrieved from a study of cytomegalovirus exposure and HLA in healthy donors. Study outcomes and limitations: Immune exposure information comprised only CMV serostatus. A cluster of highly shared sequence variants was likely a sequencing artifact. For presence/absence analyses, sequencing depth was assumed to be roughly uniform across donors. The study found most TCR sequences rare, yet found some public TCRs in many donors.

Comment on this clone: What it binds is unknown.

The study ran its PCR with 60 Vbeta and 13 Jbeta primers. The repertoire was sequenced with immunoSEQ multiplex PCR; TCRdb's copy has only in-frame clones and lacks some. The data contain about 93,000 clones, approximately 60% of them singletons. The CDR3 extends over 14 amino acids. V was trimmed by 7 bases and J by 2 bases, leaving 12 bases between them. Germline V lookup: CDR1 MNHEY, CDR2 SVGAGI. The chain uses TRBV6-5 and TRBJ1-3; weak D call: TRBD1 (6 bases). This TCR was recovered from a boy aged 10-17 years in good health and CMV-seropositive. Sequenced input: PBMCs. CDR3 loop: CASKENRAGNTIYF. The CDR3 region has the DNA TGTGCCAGCAAGGAGAACAGGGCTGGAAACACCATATATTTT.